The 28 T cell receptor beta chains reported below all come from one sample, sequenced in a study of cytomegalovirus exposure and HLA in healthy donors. The primer mix had 60 Vbeta and 13 Jbeta primers. This table comes from immunoSEQ multiplex PCR, and its TCRdb copy is limited to in-frame clones, with some not included. The repertoire has 150,000 to 250,000 clones, about four fifths of them found once; the top ten carry 1.5%. The material sequenced was PBMCs. These TCRs come from a girl aged 10 to 17 in good health and CMV-seropositive.

The J gene is TRBJ2-5, the V gene TRBV11-3, with D perhaps matching TRBD2 (7 bases). With 11 bases removed from V and 4 bases from J, the gap between germline ends came to 20 bases. CDR3 length equals 14 residues. Germline V gene data show CDR1 as SGHNT and CDR2 as YENEEA. The CDR3 spells CAAYGGGGRETQYF. CDR3 in DNA: TGTGCCGCCTACGGAGGGGGGGGGCGAGAGACCCAGTACTTC.

The chain carries TRBV7-2 and TRBJ2-1; possible D gene TRBD2, 6 bases. V dropped 5 bases and J dropped 3 bases, with 8 bases sitting between them. The CDR3 extends over 13 amino acids. CDR1 is SGHTA and CDR2 is FQGNSA in the germline V gene. CDR3 bases: TGTGCCAGCAGCGGGACTTACTACAATGAGCAGTTCTTC. As protein: CASSGTYYNEQFF.

The chain has TRBV19 and TRBJ2-7; D not certain. This CDR3 contains 13 residues. Germline V gene data show CDR1 as LNHDA and CDR2 as SQIVND (reference sequence). V lost 1 base and J 4 bases, leaving 8 bases between the germline ends. The DNA of the CDR3 is TGTGCCAGTAGTATAGGGTCCAGTTACGAGCAGTACTTC. As protein: CASSIGSSYEQYF.

This rearrangement joins TRBV7-6 to TRBJ2-5, with D uncertain. Germline V gene data show CDR1 as SGHVS and CDR2 as FNYEAQ. There are 13 residues in the CDR3. V gave up 1 base and J gave up 7 bases, with 10 bases separating them. The CDR3 here is CASSLDFSGTQYF. In DNA form, the CDR3 reads TGTGCCAGCAGCTTAGACTTTTCGGGGACCCAGTACTTC.

V is TRBV5-5 and J is TRBJ2-3; 9 bases are shared with TRBD2. The V gene's germline CDR1 is SGHKS and CDR2 YYEKEE (reference sequence). The V gene end was trimmed by 0 bases and the J gene end by 2 bases; junction bases not matched to a gene: 4. CDR3 length: 16 residues. The CDR3 nucleotides read TGTGCCAGCAGCTTGGCCTCTAGCGGGGCCACAGATACGCAGTATTTT. Protein product: CASSLASSGATDTQYF.

This clone came up a few times. The chain recombines TRBV5-4 with TRBJ2-1, with D tentatively TRBD2 (5 bases). This CDR3 contains 15 residues. Germline V gene data show CDR1 as SGHNT and CDR2 as YYREEE (reference sequence). V lost 3 bases and J 7 bases, leaving 17 bases between the germline ends. The CDR3 loop reads CASSSGVWERNEQFF. As DNA, the CDR3 is TGTGCCAGCAGCTCCGGAGTATGGGAGAGGAATGAGCAGTTCTTC.

This sequence joins TRBV4-1 and TRBJ2-1; TRBD2 matches at 10 bases. This CDR3 has 18 amino acids. Unmatched junction bases numbered 12, after V lost 5 bases and J lost 2 bases. Germline loops: CDR1 MGHRA, CDR2 YSYEKL. Written as DNA, the CDR3 is TGCGCCAGCAGCAGGACCCCTTTTAGCGGGGGGACCTACAATGAGCAGTTCTTC. Its protein product is CASSRTPFSGGTYNEQFF.

The V and J genes are TRBV30 and TRBJ1-5; 11 positions match TRBD1. The trim removed 5 bases at V and 3 bases at J, leaving 6 bases unmatched. The CDR3 covers 15 residues. Looked up from germline, CDR1 is GTSNPN and CDR2 is SVGIG (reference sequence). The DNA of the CDR3 is TGTGCCTGGCAGGACAGGGGGCGAGCCAATCAGCCCCAGCATTTT. Translating gives CAWQDRGRANQPQHF.

V and J are TRBV5-6 and TRBJ1-1; 7 bases agree with TRBD1. After removal of 4 bases from V and 0 bases from J, the junction contained 6 bases not matched to a gene. This CDR3 has 15 residues. Per the germline V gene, CDR1 is SGHDT and CDR2 is YYEEEE. The CDR3 loop reads CASSRQGRMNTEAFF. The DNA of the CDR3 is TGTGCCAGCAGCAGACAGGGCCGAATGAACACTGAAGCTTTCTTT.

The rearrangement joins TRBV2 to TRBJ2-2, with D possibly matching TRBD1 (6 bases). The V gene lost 3 bases and the J gene lost 3 bases, with 8 bases spanning the gap. The CDR3 spans 14 residues. CDR1 SNHLY and CDR2 FYNNEI come from the germline V gene. DNA of the CDR3: TGTGCCAGCAGTGACAGGGGTTACACCGGGGAGCTGTTTTTT. Protein sequence: CASSDRGYTGELFF.

There are a few counts of this clone. The genes are TRBV25-1 and TRBJ1-1; 9 positions match TRBD1. After removal of 6 bases from V and 3 bases from J, the junction contained 5 bases not matched to a gene. CDR1 MGHDK and CDR2 SYGVNS come from the germline V gene. The CDR3 runs to 14 residues. As DNA, the CDR3 is TGTGCCAGCAGCCAACAGGGGGCATACACTGAAGCTTTCTTT. Translating gives CASSQQGAYTEAFF.

The chain couples TRBV11-2 to TRBJ2-3; 9 nucleotides line up with TRBD2. This CDR3 comprises 15 residues. Looked up from germline, CDR1 is SGHAT and CDR2 is FQNNGV. V dropped 5 bases and J dropped 5; count of bases not matched to a gene: 8. DNA for the CDR3: TGTGCCAGCAGCATCCTGACTAGCGGAGGAGATACGCAGTATTTT. It specifies CASSILTSGGDTQYF.

This clone turned up a few times. The CDR3 spells CASKPAGVSGNTIYF. The DNA for the CDR3 is TGCGCCAGCAAGCCGGCAGGGGTCTCTGGAAACACCATATATTTT. This chain joins TRBV5-1 and TRBJ1-3; D is perhaps TRBD1 (6 bases). With 6 bases removed from V and 0 bases from J, the gap between germline ends came to 13 bases. CDR1 and CDR2 (germline): SGHRS, YFSETQ. The CDR3 is made up of 15 amino acids. Drawing the rest from reference TRBV5-1 and TRBJ1-3, the complete variable domain is KAGVTQTPRYLIKTRGQQVTLSCSPISGHRSVSWYQQTPGQGLQFLFEYFSETQRNKGNFPGRFSGRQFSNSRSEMNVSTLELGDSALYLCASKPAGVSGNTIYFGEGSWLTVV.

V is TRBV7-2 and J is TRBJ2-5; the match to TRBD2 covers 9 bases. Germline V CDR1 and CDR2: SGHTA, FQGNSA. There are 16 residues in the CDR3. Trimming at V came to 5 bases and at J to 8 bases, leaving 15 bases not matched to a gene. Here the CDR3 DNA reads TGTGCCAGCAGCATCTCCGGGGTAGCGGGGGCAGATACCCAGTACTTC. Encoded protein: CASSISGVAGADTQYF. The entire variable domain, with the rest obtained from reference TRBV7-2 and TRBJ2-5, is as follows: GAGVSQSPSNKVTEKGKDVELRCDPISGHTALYWYRQSLGQGLEFLIYFQGNSAPDKSGLPSDRFSAERTGGSVSTLTIQRTQQEDSAVYLCASSISGVAGADTQYFGPGTRLLVL.

Of note for this clone: At one of its ends the junction is not consistent with the germline gene, which may arise from a read error. The same CDR3 also results from other DNA sequences found in this sample. The chain uses TRBV7-9 and TRBJ2-2; possible D gene TRBD2, 5 bases. The germline V gene encodes CDR1 SEHNR and CDR2 FQNEAQ (reference sequence). This CDR3 spans 12 amino acids. CDR3 sequence (DNA): TGTGCCAGCAGCCTTTCCACCGGGGAGTTGTTTTTT. Residues: CASSLSTGELFF.

This sequence joins TRBV6-6 and TRBJ1-2; D is possibly TRBD1 (6 bases). This CDR3 contains 11 residues. Trimming pared 5 bases from V and 8 bases from J, leaving 9 bases between. CDR1 is MNHNY and CDR2 is SVGAGI in the germline V gene (reference sequence). CDR3 sequence: CASSRTVGYTF. In DNA, the CDR3 is TGTGCCAGCAGTAGGACAGTCGGCTACACCTTC.

The rearrangement joins TRBV21-1 to TRBJ1-4; the table names TRBD1, a call not compared with the DNA. TRBV21-1 is reported as a pseudogene. This CDR3 has 15 residues. CDR3 region: CASTLRGHNNEKLFF. Written as DNA, the CDR3 is TGTGCCAGCACGTTGAGGGGACATAATAATGAAAAACTGTTTTTT.

The chain recombines TRBV19 with TRBJ2-4; 8 bases are a match to TRBD2. CDR1 LNHDA and CDR2 SQIVND come from the germline V gene (reference sequence). The V and J ends lost 3 bases and 5 bases, in that order; junction bases with no gene match: 9. The CDR3 is 16 amino acids. For the CDR3, the DNA is TGTGCCAGTAGTATGCTAGCGGGTCGGGCCCAAAACATTCAGTACTTC. Amino acids: CASSMLAGRAQNIQYF.

The chain uses TRBV7-2 and TRBJ2-5; the D is unclear. Per germline, CDR1 SGHTA and CDR2 FQGNSA. The CDR3 spans 13 residues. V lost 5 bases, J lost 5 bases, and 12 bases lay in between. DNA for the CDR3: TGTGCCAGCAGCCGCAGGCTGCGCGAGACCCAGTACTTC. It is translated as CASSRRLRETQYF.

V and J are TRBV7-2 and TRBJ1-1; the D gene is possibly TRBD1 (5 bases). Germline loops: CDR1 SGHTA, CDR2 FQGNSA. Trimming took 5 bases from V and 1 from J, leaving 11 bases between them. The CDR3 extends over 14 amino acids. CDR3 region: CASSTSGGNTEAFF. The CDR3 DNA is TGTGCCAGCAGCACATCGGGGGGGAACACTGAAGCTTTCTTT.

This rearrangement joins TRBV5-6 to TRBJ2-5; no reliable D call. Between the trimmed V and J ends, which lost 0 bases and 2 bases, there was a span of 11 bases. The CDR3 is made up of 15 amino acids. CDR1 is SGHDT and CDR2 is YYEEEE in the germline V gene. The CDR3 region is CASSLVWFRQETQYF. The CDR3 DNA reads TGTGCCAGCAGCTTGGTTTGGTTCAGGCAAGAGACCCAGTACTTC.

This rearrangement joins TRBV4-1 to TRBJ2-7; 10 bases line up with TRBD1. J lost 2 bases, V lost 0 bases, and 1 base had no gene match. CDR3 length equals 15 residues. Germline V gene sequence: CDR1 MGHRA, CDR2 YSYEKL. CDR3 region: CASSQDGTGAYEQYF. CDR3 DNA: TGCGCCAGCAGCCAAGATGGGACAGGGGCCTACGAGCAGTACTTC.

The chain uses TRBV7-9 and TRBJ2-1, with a weak D call TRBD2 (6 bases). Germline values: CDR1 SEHNR, CDR2 FQNEAQ (reference sequence). The CDR3 runs to 13 residues. Between the trimmed V and J ends, which lost 6 bases and 7 bases, there was a span of 13 bases. The CDR3 protein is CASRRDSLNEQFF. The DNA of the CDR3 is TGTGCCAGCAGAAGGGACTCACTTAATGAGCAGTTCTTC.

As concerns this clone: Distinct nucleotide sequences in the sample also encode this CDR3. V and J are TRBV7-9 and TRBJ1-6; a possible D gene is TRBD1 (5 bases). This CDR3 is built from 14 residues. The germline V gene encodes CDR1 SEHNR and CDR2 FQNEAQ (reference sequence). V lost 3 bases, J lost 8 bases, and 11 bases lay in between. CDR3 amino acids: CASSLGRTDSPLHF. The CDR3 coding sequence is TGTGCCAGCAGCTTGGGGCGTACCGATTCACCCCTCCACTTT. Based on the CDR3 plus reference TRBV7-9 and TRBJ1-6, the full variable domain is DTGVSQNPRHKITKRGQNVTFRCDPISEHNRLYWYRQTLGQGPEFLTYFQNEAQLEKSRLLSDRFSAERPKGSFSTLEIQRTEQGDSAMYLCASSLGRTDSPLHFGNGTRLTVT.

The rearrangement joins TRBV6-1 to TRBJ1-4, with D perhaps TRBD1 (5 bases). V lost 6 bases and J 6 bases, leaving 11 bases between the germline ends. Germline V gene sequence: CDR1 MNHNS, CDR2 SASEGT. The CDR3 covers 13 residues. CDR3 amino acids: CASRNTGDEKLFF. The CDR3 DNA reads as TGTGCCAGCAGGAATACAGGAGATGAAAAACTGTTTTTT.

V is TRBV19 and J is TRBJ2-2; 7 nucleotides agree with TRBD2. The length of the CDR3 is 17 residues. The V gene end was trimmed by 3 bases and the J gene end by 4 bases; junction bases not matched to a gene: 11. Germline lookup yields CDR1 LNHDA and CDR2 SQIVND (reference sequence). The CDR3 DNA is TGTGCCAGTAGTATTCGGGGAAGCGGGGCGGGCACCGGGGAGCTGTTTTTT. This sequence encodes CASSIRGSGAGTGELFF. Drawing the rest from reference TRBV19 and TRBJ2-2, the complete variable domain is DGGITQSPKYLFRKEGQNVTLSCEQNLNHDAMYWYRQDPGQGLRLIYYSQIVNDFQKGDIAEGYSVSREKKESFPLTVTSAQKNPTAFYLCASSIRGSGAGTGELFFGEGSRLTVL.

V is TRBV6-6 and J is TRBJ1-2; D possibly corresponds to TRBD1 (5 bases). The CDR3 is 14 residues long. Germline CDR1 and CDR2: MNHNY and SVGAGI (reference sequence). The ends were cut back, 4 bases at V and 8 bases at J, with 17 bases in the middle. CDR3 DNA sequence: TGTGCCAGCAGTTCCCAGGGCGTTAATTGGGGCTACACCTTC. Encoded protein: CASSSQGVNWGYTF.

Here the CDR3 reads CASSRGGGGQETQYF. The CDR3 region has the DNA TGCGCCAGCAGCCGGGGCGGGGGGGGCCAAGAGACCCAGTACTTC. The chain has TRBV4-3 and TRBJ2-5; 9 nucleotides match TRBD2. This CDR3 has 15 residues. Germline V lookup: CDR1 LGHNA, CDR2 YSLEER. J lost 1 base, V lost 4 bases, and 4 bases had no gene match.